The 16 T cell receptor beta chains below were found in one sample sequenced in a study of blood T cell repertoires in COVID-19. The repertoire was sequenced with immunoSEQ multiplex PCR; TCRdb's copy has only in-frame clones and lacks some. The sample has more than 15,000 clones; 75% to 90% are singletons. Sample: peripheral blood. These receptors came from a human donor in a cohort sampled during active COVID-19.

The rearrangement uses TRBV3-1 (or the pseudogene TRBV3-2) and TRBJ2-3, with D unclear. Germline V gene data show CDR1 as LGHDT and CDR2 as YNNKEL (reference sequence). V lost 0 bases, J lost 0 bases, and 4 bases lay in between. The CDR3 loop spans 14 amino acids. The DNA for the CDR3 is TGTGCCAGCAGCCAAGAACAGAGCACAGATACGCAGTATTTT. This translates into CASSQEQSTDTQYF.

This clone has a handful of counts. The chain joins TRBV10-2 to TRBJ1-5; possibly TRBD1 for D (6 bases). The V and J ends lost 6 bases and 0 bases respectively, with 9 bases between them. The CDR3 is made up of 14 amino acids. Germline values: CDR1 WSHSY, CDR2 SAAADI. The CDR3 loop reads CASSQGYSNQPQHF. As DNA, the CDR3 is TGCGCCAGCAGCCAGGGGTATAGCAATCAGCCCCAGCATTTT.

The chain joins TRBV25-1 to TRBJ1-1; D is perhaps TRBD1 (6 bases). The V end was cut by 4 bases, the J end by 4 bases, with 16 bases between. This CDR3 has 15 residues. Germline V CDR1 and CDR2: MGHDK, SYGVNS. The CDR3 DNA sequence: TGTGCCAGCAGTGCACCGACAGGCCGGAGCACTGAAGCTTTCTTT. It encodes CASSAPTGRSTEAFF.

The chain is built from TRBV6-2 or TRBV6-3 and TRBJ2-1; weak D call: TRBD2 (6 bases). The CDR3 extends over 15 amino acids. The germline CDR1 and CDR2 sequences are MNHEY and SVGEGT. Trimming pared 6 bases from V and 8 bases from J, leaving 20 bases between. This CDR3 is CASSSFGPRGDEQFF. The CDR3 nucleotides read TGTGCCAGCAGCTCATTTGGGCCGCGGGGCGATGAGCAGTTCTTC.

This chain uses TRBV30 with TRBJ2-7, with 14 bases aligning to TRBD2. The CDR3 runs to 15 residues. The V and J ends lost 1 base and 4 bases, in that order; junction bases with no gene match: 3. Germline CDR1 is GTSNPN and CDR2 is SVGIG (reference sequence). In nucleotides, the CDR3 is TGTGCCTGGAGTGGGGGACTAGCGGGAGTTTACGAGCAGTACTTC. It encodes CAWSGGLAGVYEQYF.

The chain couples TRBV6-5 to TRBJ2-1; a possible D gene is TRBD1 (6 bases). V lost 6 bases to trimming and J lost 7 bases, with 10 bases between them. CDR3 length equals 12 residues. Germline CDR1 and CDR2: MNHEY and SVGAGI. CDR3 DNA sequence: TGTGCCAGCAGCTCAGGGGTAAATGAGCAGTTCTTC. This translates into CASSSGVNEQFF.

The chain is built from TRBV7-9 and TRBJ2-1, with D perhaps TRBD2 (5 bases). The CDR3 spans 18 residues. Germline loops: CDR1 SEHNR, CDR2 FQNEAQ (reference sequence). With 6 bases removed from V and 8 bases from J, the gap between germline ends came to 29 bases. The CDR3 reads CASRKGGKTSLAVDEQFF. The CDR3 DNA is TGTGCCAGCAGGAAAGGTGGGAAAACTAGTCTCGCTGTGGATGAGCAGTTCTTC.

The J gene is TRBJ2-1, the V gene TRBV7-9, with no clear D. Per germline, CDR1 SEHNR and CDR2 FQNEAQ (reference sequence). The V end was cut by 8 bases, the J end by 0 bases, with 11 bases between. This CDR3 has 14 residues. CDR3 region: CASLAFSSYNEQFF. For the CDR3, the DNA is TGTGCCAGCTTAGCCTTTAGCTCCTACAATGAGCAGTTCTTC. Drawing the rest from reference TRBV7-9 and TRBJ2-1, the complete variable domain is DTGVSQNPRHKITKRGQNVTFRCDPISEHNRLYWYRQTLGQGPEFLTYFQNEAQLEKSRLLSDRFSAERPKGSFSTLEIQRTEQGDSAMYLCASLAFSSYNEQFFGPGTRLTVL.

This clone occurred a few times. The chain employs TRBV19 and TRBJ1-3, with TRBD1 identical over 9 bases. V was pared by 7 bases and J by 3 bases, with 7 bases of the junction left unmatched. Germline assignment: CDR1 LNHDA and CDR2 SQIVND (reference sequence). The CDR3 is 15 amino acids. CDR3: CASTPTGGLGNTIYF. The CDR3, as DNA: TGTGCCAGTACCCCGACAGGGGGTCTTGGAAACACCATATATTTT.

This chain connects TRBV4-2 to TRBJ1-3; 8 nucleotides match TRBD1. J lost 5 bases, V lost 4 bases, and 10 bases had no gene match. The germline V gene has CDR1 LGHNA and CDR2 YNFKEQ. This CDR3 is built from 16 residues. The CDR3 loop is CASSPGTGADRNTIYF. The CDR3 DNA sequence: TGTGCCAGCAGCCCGGGGACAGGCGCCGACCGAAACACCATATATTTT.

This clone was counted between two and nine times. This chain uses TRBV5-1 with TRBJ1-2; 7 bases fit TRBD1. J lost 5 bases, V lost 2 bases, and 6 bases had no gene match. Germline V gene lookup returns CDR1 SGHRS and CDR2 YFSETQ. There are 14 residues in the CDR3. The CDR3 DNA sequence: TGCGCCAGCAGCTTCGACAGGGACAGATATGGCTACACCTTC. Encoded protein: CASSFDRDRYGYTF.

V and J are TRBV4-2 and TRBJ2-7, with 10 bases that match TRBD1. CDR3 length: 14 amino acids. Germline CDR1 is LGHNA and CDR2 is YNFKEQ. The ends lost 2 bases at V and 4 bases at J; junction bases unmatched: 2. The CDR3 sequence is CASSQRTGGYEQYF. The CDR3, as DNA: TGTGCCAGCAGCCAAAGGACAGGGGGGTACGAGCAGTACTTC.

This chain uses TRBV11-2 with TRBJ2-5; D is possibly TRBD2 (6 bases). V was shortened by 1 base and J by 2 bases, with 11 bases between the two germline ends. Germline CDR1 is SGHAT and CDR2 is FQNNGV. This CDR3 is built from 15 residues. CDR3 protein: CASSLGSGHQETQYF. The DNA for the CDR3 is TGTGCCAGCAGCTTAGGGAGCGGGCATCAAGAGACCCAGTACTTC. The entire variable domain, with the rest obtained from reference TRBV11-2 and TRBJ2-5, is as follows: EAGVAQSPRYKIIEKRQSVAFWCNPISGHATLYWYQQILGQGPKLLIQFQNNGVVDDSQLPKDRFSAERLKGVDSTLKIQPAKLEDSAVYLCASSLGSGHQETQYFGPGTRLLVL.

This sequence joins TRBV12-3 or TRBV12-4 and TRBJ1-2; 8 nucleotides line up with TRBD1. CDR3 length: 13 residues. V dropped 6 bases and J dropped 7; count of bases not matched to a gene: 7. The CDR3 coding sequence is TGTGCCAGCAGACCCGGACAGGGAGGTGGCTACACCTTC. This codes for CASRPGQGGGYTF.

The CDR3 loop is CATSDPKLEQYF. CDR3 DNA sequence: TGTGCCACCAGTGACCCTAAGCTCGAGCAGTACTTC. The chain joins TRBV24-1 to TRBJ2-7, with D uncertain. The CDR3 contains 12 residues. The V gene lost 4 bases and the J gene lost 6 bases, with 9 bases spanning the gap. Germline CDR1 is KGHDR and CDR2 is SFDVKD.

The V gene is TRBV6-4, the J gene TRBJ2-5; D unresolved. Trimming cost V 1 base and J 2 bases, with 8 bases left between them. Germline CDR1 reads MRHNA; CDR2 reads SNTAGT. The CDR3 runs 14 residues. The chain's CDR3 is CASSDLADQETQYF. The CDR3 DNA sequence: TGTGCCAGCAGTGACTTGGCAGATCAAGAGACCCAGTACTTC.